The clone carrying this T cell receptor (beta chain) was counted only a few times. These data are taken from a study of blood T cell repertoires in COVID-19. Trimming removed 3 bases from V and 2 bases from J, with 9 bases in between. The CDR3 consists of 14 residues. CDR1 MNHNS and CDR2 SASEGT come from the germline V gene. Clones were sequenced by immunoSEQ multiplex PCR, and TCRdb holds only the in-frame ones, with some missing. The sample lists 250,000 to 350,000 clones; 85% to 90% were seen once. This chain joins TRBV6-1 and TRBJ2-3; the D is unclear. The TCR was taken from a woman aged 18-29 years with acute COVID-19. Sequencing was carried out using PBMCs or T cells enriched from blood (not recorded which). DNA for the CDR3: TGTGCCAGCAGTGACGGTTCGCTCACAGATACGCAGTATTTT. Protein: CASSDGSLTDTQYF.